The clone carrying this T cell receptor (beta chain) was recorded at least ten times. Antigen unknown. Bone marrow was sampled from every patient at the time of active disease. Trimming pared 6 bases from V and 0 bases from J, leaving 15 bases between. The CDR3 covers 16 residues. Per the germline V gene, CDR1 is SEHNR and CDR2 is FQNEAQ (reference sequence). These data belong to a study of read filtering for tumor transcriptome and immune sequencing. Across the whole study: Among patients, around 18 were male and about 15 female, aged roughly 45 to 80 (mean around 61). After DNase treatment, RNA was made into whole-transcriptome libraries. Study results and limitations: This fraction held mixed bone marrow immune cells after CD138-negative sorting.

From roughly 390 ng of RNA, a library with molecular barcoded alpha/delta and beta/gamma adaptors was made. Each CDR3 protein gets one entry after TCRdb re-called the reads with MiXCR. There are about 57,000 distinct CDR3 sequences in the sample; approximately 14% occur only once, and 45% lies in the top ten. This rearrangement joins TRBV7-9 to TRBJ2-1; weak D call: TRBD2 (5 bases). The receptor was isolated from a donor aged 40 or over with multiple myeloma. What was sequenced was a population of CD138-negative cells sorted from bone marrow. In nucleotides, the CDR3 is TGTGCCAGCAGTTTCCACAGCGGAGGCTCCTACAATGAGCAGTTCTTC. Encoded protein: CASSFHSGGSYNEQFF.